These 23 T cell receptor beta chains came from one sample sequenced in a study of blood T cells in healthy people across ages. PCR was performed a second time for about 7 to 11 cycles using a sample-barcoded 5' primer and a J-beta primer mix. TCRdb analysed the 5' RACE reads with MiXCR anew, one entry per CDR3 protein. Here the sample spans fewer than 750,000 distinct CDR3 sequences, more than 45% being singletons. Sample: blood. Source of these receptors: a man older than 75 in good health.

This clonotype appeared a few times. The CDR3 DNA reads TGTGCCAGCAGCACCCGAGGGGGCCGGGGGGAGACCCAGTACTTC. Translation: CASSTRGGRGETQYF. This chain links TRBV7-2 with TRBJ2-5; perhaps TRBD1 as D (7 bases). The CDR3 runs to 15 residues. Germline V CDR1 and CDR2: SGHTA, FQGNSA. Trimming took 5 bases from V and 5 from J, leaving 18 bases between them.

In DNA form, the CDR3 reads TGCGCCAGCAGCCCCGGACAGTACATGCCTTACGAGCAGTACTTC. It is translated as CASSPGQYMPYEQYF. V usage is TRBV4-1 and J usage is TRBJ2-5; the D gene is possibly TRBD1 (6 bases). Matching the DNA end better, TRBJ2-7 makes the J call doubtful. CDR1 and CDR2 from the germline V gene are MGHRA and YSYEKL. The CDR3 loop spans 15 amino acids.

The sample holds a few counts of this clonotype. The chain couples TRBV2 to TRBJ2-3, with D perhaps being TRBD1 or TRBD2 (5 bases each). The ends were cut back, 5 bases at V and 3 bases at J, with 15 bases in the middle. This CDR3 region has 15 residues. The V gene's germline CDR1 is SNHLY and CDR2 FYNNEI. CDR3 sequence (DNA): TGTGCCAGCAGTTCCCGGGACGGTAGAACAGATACGCAGTATTTT. Translated, it gives CASSSRDGRTDTQYF.

The V call is TRBV2, the J call TRBJ1-5; D may be TRBD1 (6 bases). Germline assignment: CDR1 SNHLY and CDR2 FYNNEI. With 2 bases removed from V and 0 bases from J, the gap between germline ends came to 8 bases. The CDR3 has 15 residues. The CDR3 loop reads CASSERDTSNQPQHF. The CDR3, as DNA: TGTGCCAGCAGTGAAAGGGACACTAGCAATCAGCCCCAGCATTTT.

Note on this clonotype: Possible read error: a much larger clone is one base away. The chain is built from TRBV6-5 and TRBJ2-3; D gene uncertain. V lost 8 bases, J lost 5 bases, and 8 bases lay in between. CDR1 MNHEY and CDR2 SVGAGI come from the germline V gene. The CDR3 length is 11 residues. The CDR3, as DNA: TGTGCCAGCGATTGGATAGATACGCAGTATTTT. Protein product: CASDWIDTQYF.

This clonotype was observed at least ten times. A read error is possible here, since a much larger clone lies one base away. The chain couples TRBV6-5 to TRBJ2-5, with D tentatively TRBD1 (5 bases). Trimming removed 6 bases from V and 11 bases from J, with 19 bases in between. Germline V gene data show CDR1 as MNHEY and CDR2 as SVGAGI. The CDR3 totals 13 residues. CDR3 nucleotides: TGTGCCAGCAGCGAGAGACAGTTCGAGGAGCAGTACTTC. Its translation is CASSERQFEEQYF.

This clonotype was recorded at least ten times. This chain joins TRBV6-5 and TRBJ2-4; 7 nucleotides agree with TRBD1. V lost 7 bases and J lost 6; bases outside the gene matches: 6. Germline CDR1 and CDR2: MNHEY and SVGAGI. The CDR3 is 13 residues long. DNA for the CDR3: TGTGCCAGCAAGTTCGGGGACAGAAACATTCAGTACTTC. Protein sequence: CASKFGDRNIQYF.

Notes on this clonotype: Being one base from a much bigger clone, this may be a read error. DNA for the CDR3: TGTGCCAGCAGTACAACCGTTGGCGTTACCAGAGGGCAGTTCTTC. Translated, it gives CASSTTVGVTRGQFF. The chain uses TRBV6-5 and TRBJ2-1; D gene unclear. Trimming removed 5 bases at V and 12 bases at J, with 23 bases between. This CDR3 is built from 15 residues. Germline V gene data show CDR1 as MNHEY and CDR2 as SVGAGI.

The CDR3 DNA follows: TGTGCCAGCAGCTTAGGGACTAGCGGCGTACAAGAGACCCAGTACTTC. Residues: CASSLGTSGVQETQYF. The chain employs TRBV5-4 and TRBJ2-5; 11 nucleotides align to TRBD2. In germline, CDR1 is SGHNT, CDR2 YYREEE (reference sequence). The CDR3 is 16 amino acids. Trimming cost V 2 bases and J 2 bases; bases outside gene matches: 5.

This chain joins TRBV28 and TRBJ2-5, with TRBD2 matching over 10 bases. From germline, CDR1 is MDHEN and CDR2 SYDVKM. The CDR3 loop spans 15 amino acids. V lost 4 bases, J lost 6 bases, and 8 bases stayed unmatched. CDR3 nucleotides: TGTGCCAGCAGTTCCCCTAGCGGGAGAAAGAAGACCCAGTACTTC. Residues: CASSSPSGRKKTQYF.

The sample holds one count of this clonotype. The gene calls are TRBV5-1 and TRBJ1-2; weak D call: TRBD1 (5 bases). Trimming removed 4 bases at V and 5 bases at J, with 15 bases between. The germline gives CDR1 SGHRS, CDR2 YFSETQ. CDR3 length: 14 amino acids. CDR3 protein: CASSIQEEPYGYTF. CDR3 bases: TGCGCCAGCAGCATACAGGAGGAACCTTATGGCTACACCTTC.

The chain employs TRBV20-1 and TRBJ2-1; D perhaps matches TRBD1 (6 bases). The CDR3 has 13 amino acids. Germline CDR1 DFQATT, CDR2 SNEGSKA (reference sequence). Deletions cut 5 bases from V and 5 bases from J, with 13 bases between. The CDR3 reads CSAYRDNHNEQFF. The CDR3 nucleotides are TGCAGTGCTTACCGGGACAACCACAATGAGCAGTTCTTC.

This clonotype has only a few counts. The chain joins TRBV20-1 to TRBJ2-1; TRBD2 agrees at 12 bases. J lost 7 bases, V lost 0 bases, and 4 bases had no gene match. This CDR3 contains 15 residues. Germline values: CDR1 DFQATT, CDR2 SNEGSKA (reference sequence). This CDR3 is CSARDPGLAGNEQFF. In nucleotides, the CDR3 is TGCAGTGCTAGAGACCCGGGACTAGCGGGTAATGAGCAGTTCTTC.

The sample holds a few counts of this clonotype. J is TRBJ2-5 and V is TRBV20-1, with TRBD2 identical over 8 bases. The CDR3 length is 15 residues. With 1 base clipped from V and 0 bases from J, the junction kept 4 bases outside the gene matches. In germline, CDR1 is DFQATT, CDR2 SNEGSKA (reference sequence). CDR3 in DNA: TGCAGTGCTAGAGCTGTAGCGGGAAACCAAGAGACCCAGTACTTC. Amino acids: CSARAVAGNQETQYF.

This clonotype turned up a few times. The V call is TRBV10-3, the J call TRBJ2-5; possibly TRBD1 or TRBD2 for D (6 bases each). This CDR3 has 18 residues. V lost 2 bases and J 2 bases, leaving 21 bases between the germline ends. Germline-derived CDR1 and CDR2 are ENHRY and SYGVKD. The CDR3 is CAISEAAGGGWSQETQYF. CDR3 DNA sequence: TGTGCCATCAGTGAGGCGGCAGGAGGGGGATGGAGTCAAGAGACCCAGTACTTC.

This clonotype appeared a few times. The junction departs from the called germline gene at one end, perhaps through a read error. The V call is TRBV5-1, the J call TRBJ1-1; 7 bases fit TRBD1. The CDR3 sequence is 15 residues long. Germline loops: CDR1 SGHRS, CDR2 YFSETQ. CDR3 loop: CASSLAGQMNTEAFF. The CDR3 nucleotides are TGTGCCAGCAGTTTAGCGGGACAGATGAACACTGAAGCTTTCTTT.

The rearrangement links TRBV2 to TRBJ1-1; 7 bases are a match to TRBD1. V shed 6 bases, J shed 0 bases, and the junction held 10 bases outside the gene matches. This CDR3 comprises 16 residues. From germline, CDR1 is SNHLY and CDR2 FYNNEI. The CDR3 reads CASSLTGNDMNTEAFF. Written as DNA, the CDR3 is TGTGCCAGCAGCCTGACAGGGAATGACATGAACACTGAAGCTTTCTTT.

The chain joins TRBV5-1 to TRBJ1-1; 7 bases line up with TRBD1. The CDR3 covers 17 residues. Germline loops: CDR1 SGHRS, CDR2 YFSETQ. V shed 1 base, J shed 1 base, and the junction held 10 bases outside the gene matches. CDR3 protein: CASSLQGDTRRNTEAFF. The CDR3 DNA is TGCGCCAGCAGCTTGCAGGGGGACACACGTCGGAACACTGAAGCTTTCTTT. Variable domain in full (rest from reference TRBV5-1 and TRBJ1-1): KAGVTQTPRYLIKTRGQQVTLSCSPISGHRSVSWYQQTPGQGLQFLFEYFSETQRNKGNFPGRFSGRQFSNSRSEMNVSTLELGDSALYLCASSLQGDTRRNTEAFFGQGTRLTVV.

The V and J genes are TRBV25-1 and TRBJ2-2; tentative D call: TRBD1 (6 bases). Germline assignment: CDR1 MGHDK and CDR2 SYGVNS. Trimming removed 3 bases from V and 4 bases from J, with 12 bases in between. The CDR3 loop spans 15 amino acids. CDR3 sequence: CASSDSGQITGELFF. The CDR3 DNA follows: TGTGCCAGCAGTGACAGCGGACAGATCACCGGGGAGCTGTTTTTT. Full variable domain (missing parts from reference TRBV25-1 and TRBJ2-2): EADIYQTPRYLVIGTGKKITLECSQTMGHDKMYWYQQDPGMELHLIHYSYGVNSTEKGDLSSESTVSRIRTEHFPLTLESARPSHTSQYLCASSDSGQITGELFFGEGSRLTVL.

The chain recombines TRBV2 with TRBJ1-1, with 7 bases identical to TRBD1. The CDR3 has 14 amino acids. Germline V CDR1 and CDR2: SNHLY, FYNNEI. The V segment lost 6 bases and the J segment 3 bases; nucleotides outside the gene matches: 7. The CDR3 reads CASRAYRGDTEAFF. CDR3 nucleotide sequence: TGTGCCAGCAGAGCCTACAGGGGAGACACTGAAGCTTTCTTT.

The chain is built from TRBV11-2 and TRBJ1-6; no reliable D call. V gave up 6 bases and J gave up 1 base, with 7 bases separating them. The CDR3 is made up of 14 amino acids. Germline values: CDR1 SGHAT, CDR2 FQNNGV. The DNA for the CDR3 is TGTGCCAGCAGTCTCGAGTCCTATAATTCACCCCTCCACTTT. It translates to CASSLESYNSPLHF. Full variable domain (outside the CDR3, taken from reference TRBV11-2 and TRBJ1-6): EAGVAQSPRYKIIEKRQSVAFWCNPISGHATLYWYQQILGQGPKLLIQFQNNGVVDDSQLPKDRFSAERLKGVDSTLKIQPAKLEDSAVYLCASSLESYNSPLHFGNGTRLTVT.

This clonotype has more than one count but fewer than ten. J is TRBJ1-5 and V is TRBV3-1; D is unresolved. V was clipped by 2 bases and J by 0 bases, with 5 bases between them. The CDR3 is made up of 14 amino acids. The germline V gene has CDR1 LGHDT and CDR2 YNNKEL (reference sequence). CDR3 amino acids: CASSQSFSNQPQHF. CDR3 DNA: TGTGCCAGCAGCCAAAGTTTTAGCAATCAGCCCCAGCATTTT.

This clonotype was observed a few times. The chain employs TRBV12-3 or TRBV12-4 and TRBJ1-4; 7 bases fit TRBD1. This CDR3 comprises 16 residues. V dropped 5 bases and J dropped 8; count of bases not matched to a gene: 14. CDR3 nucleotide sequence: TGTGCCAGCAGTAGTGGTACAGGGGCCCCGGGGGAAAAACTGTTTTTT. Amino acids: CASSSGTGAPGEKLFF.